Shown below are 22 T cell receptor beta chains from a single sample sequenced in a study of radiotherapy plus CTLA-4 blockade in lung cancer. TCRdb keeps only in-frame clones here, not all; method: immunoSEQ multiplex PCR. This table holds roughly 130,000 clones, more than 80% found once. Specimen: peripheral blood, collected from a patient treated with radiotherapy plus ipilimumab. The receptor source for this set is a human donor with non-small cell lung cancer that progressed on radiotherapy plus ipilimumab.

This clone has only one observation. The V and J genes are TRBV7-8 and TRBJ2-7; 7 bases map to TRBD1. The germline V gene encodes CDR1 SGHVS and CDR2 FQNEAQ. Germline trimming cut 5 bases from V and 3 bases from J; bases unmatched to any gene: 10. CDR3 length equals 15 residues. The CDR3 DNA reads TGTGCCAGCAGCCCGAAAGGACAGGCAATCTACGAGCAGTACTTC. Amino acids: CASSPKGQAIYEQYF.

The V gene is TRBV5-1, the J gene TRBJ2-2, with TRBD2 identical over 8 bases. V shed 4 bases, J shed 1 base, and the junction held 12 bases outside the gene matches. The germline CDR1 and CDR2 sequences are SGHRS and YFSETQ. The CDR3 sequence is 18 residues long. For the CDR3, the DNA is TGCGCCAGCAGCCGACTAGCGCCGCTACCGGGGAACACCGGGGAGCTGTTTTTT. Protein product: CASSRLAPLPGNTGELFF.

The rearrangement joins TRBV5-4 to TRBJ2-7; tentatively, D is TRBD1 or TRBD2 (6 bases each). Germline CDR1 and CDR2: SGHNT and YYREEE (reference sequence). The V and J ends lost 3 bases and 6 bases respectively, with 13 bases between them. This CDR3 region has 13 residues. CDR3 bases: TGTGCCAGCAGCTGGAGAGAGGGGGGCGAGCAGTACTTC. Its translation: CASSWREGGEQYF.

The chain combines TRBV5-1 with TRBJ2-2; TRBD1 agrees at 8 bases. Germline trimming cut 6 bases from V and 4 bases from J; bases unmatched to any gene: 5. Germline-derived CDR1 and CDR2 are SGHRS and YFSETQ. This CDR3 region has 14 residues. CDR3 region: CASTRTGITGELFF. CDR3 in DNA: TGCGCCAGCACCCGGACAGGGATCACCGGGGAGCTGTTTTTT.

The CDR3 DNA reads as TGTGCCAGCAGCTTTCGAACTAATTGGGGTTTCGGGGATGAGCAGTTCTTC. As protein: CASSFRTNWGFGDEQFF. The J gene is TRBJ2-1, the V gene TRBV5-6, with D perhaps TRBD2 (5 bases). The V gene lost 2 bases and the J gene lost 8 bases, with 23 bases spanning the gap. Germline loops: CDR1 SGHDT, CDR2 YYEEEE. The CDR3 runs 17 residues.

In its sample, this clone was seen many times. This chain connects TRBV19 to TRBJ2-7; tentatively, D is TRBD1 (5 bases). The V end lost 7 bases, the J end lost 6 bases, and 19 bases lay between the germline ends. CDR1 and CDR2 (germline): LNHDA, SQIVND (reference sequence). The CDR3 consists of 14 residues. CDR3 amino acids: CASTPPGALSEQYF. CDR3 nucleotide sequence: TGTGCCAGTACCCCTCCTGGGGCACTATCCGAGCAGTACTTC.

The chain employs TRBV7-8 and TRBJ1-1; 7 positions agree with TRBD1. This CDR3 region has 13 residues. V shed 6 bases and J 5 bases; nucleotides not matched to a gene: 6. Germline V gene lookup returns CDR1 SGHVS and CDR2 FQNEAQ. CDR3 region: CASRGGGATEAFF. In DNA form, the CDR3 reads TGTGCCAGCAGAGGAGGGGGCGCGACTGAAGCTTTCTTT.

The rearrangement uses TRBV6-1 and TRBJ2-3; no firm D call. V lost 6 bases to trimming and J lost 8 bases, with 12 bases between them. Germline V gene lookup returns CDR1 MNHNS and CDR2 SASEGT. The CDR3 is 12 amino acids. The CDR3 reads CASSRLRFTQYF. DNA for the CDR3: TGTGCCAGCAGCCGACTCAGATTTACGCAGTATTTT.

This rearrangement joins TRBV6-6 to TRBJ2-2; D is unclear. The V gene's germline CDR1 is MNHNY and CDR2 SVGAGI (reference sequence). V shed 10 bases and J shed 6 bases, with 12 bases lying between them. CDR3 length: 12 amino acids. This chain's CDR3 is CATLSAAGELFF. The CDR3 nucleotides are TGTGCCACCCTGTCAGCCGCCGGGGAGCTGTTTTTT.

This chain uses TRBV28 with TRBJ1-3; D might be TRBD1 (6 bases). Germline V gives CDR1 MDHEN, CDR2 SYDVKM. This CDR3 has 16 amino acids. V was pared by 4 bases and J by 2 bases, with 15 bases between. The CDR3 nucleotides are TGTGCCAGCAGTTCGGTGGGGGCGGGCACTGGAAACACCATATATTTT. It is translated as CASSSVGAGTGNTIYF.

The CDR3 DNA is TGTGCCTGGAGTGTACGTAGGGGCGGTGGCTACACCTTC. Protein sequence: CAWSVRRGGGYTF. The chain joins TRBV30 to TRBJ1-2; TRBD1 is a possible D gene (5 bases). The germline V gene encodes CDR1 GTSNPN and CDR2 SVGIG (reference sequence). This CDR3 contains 13 residues. V was clipped by 0 bases and J by 7 bases, with 12 bases between them.

This chain joins TRBV28 and TRBJ2-7, with a weak D call TRBD2 (6 bases). CDR1 MDHEN and CDR2 SYDVKM come from the germline V gene. The ends were cut back, 6 bases at V and 0 bases at J, with 15 bases in the middle. There are 15 residues in the CDR3. In DNA, the CDR3 is TGTGCCAGCAGCGTAGGCGGGGAGCTCTCCTACGAGCAGTACTTC. Translated: CASSVGGELSYEQYF.

CDR3 sequence reads: CAWSPGVANEKLFF. The CDR3 nucleotides read TGTGCCTGGAGCCCAGGTGTTGCTAATGAAAAACTGTTTTTT. The chain links TRBV30 to TRBJ1-4, with unresolved D. Germline assignment: CDR1 GTSNPN and CDR2 SVGIG (reference sequence). This CDR3 is 14 amino acids long. Trimming pared 3 bases from V and 3 bases from J, leaving 11 bases between. Complete variable domain (other parts from reference TRBV30 and TRBJ1-4): SQTIHQWPATLVQPVGSPLSLECTVEGTSNPNLYWYRQAAGRGLQLLFYSVGIGQISSEVPQNLSASRPQDRQFILSSKKLLLSDSGFYLCAWSPGVANEKLFFGSGTQLSVL.

The CDR3 DNA follows: TGTGCCATCAGTGGGGGGGATACGCAGTATTTT. It codes for CAISGGDTQYF. The chain uses TRBV10-3 and TRBJ2-3, with D possibly being TRBD1 or TRBD2 (5 bases each). Trimming shortened V by 4 bases and J by 6 bases, and 5 bases separated the two germline ends. From germline, CDR1 is ENHRY and CDR2 SYGVKD. This CDR3 spans 11 amino acids.

With respect to this clone: Within the sample, other DNA sequences also encode this same CDR3. The V and J genes are TRBV18 and TRBJ2-5, with 8 bases identical to TRBD2. The CDR3 runs to 14 residues. The germline V gene has CDR1 KGHSH and CDR2 LQKENI. Unmatched junction bases numbered 2, after V lost 3 bases and J lost 2 bases. CDR3 sequence reads: CASSPSGAQETQYF. The CDR3 DNA follows: TGTGCCAGCTCACCTAGCGGGGCGCAAGAGACCCAGTACTTC.

This clone has a handful of counts. The gene calls are TRBV27 and TRBJ2-2; 8 bases line up with TRBD1. J was trimmed by 5 bases and V by 7 bases; bases with no gene match: 12. The CDR3 is 16 amino acids. The germline V gene has CDR1 MNHEY and CDR2 SMNVEV (reference sequence). CDR3: CASTPSGDRGTGELFF. DNA of the CDR3: TGTGCCAGCACCCCCTCGGGAGACAGGGGAACCGGGGAGCTGTTTTTT.

The V gene is TRBV2, the J gene TRBJ2-2; 14 bases map to TRBD2. Germline V CDR1 and CDR2: SNHLY, FYNNEI. Trimming cost V 4 bases and J 5 bases; bases outside gene matches: 6. The CDR3 is made up of 17 amino acids. CDR3 protein: CASSGLAGGLGTGELFF. The CDR3 coding sequence is TGTGCCAGCAGTGGACTAGCGGGAGGGCTCGGTACCGGGGAGCTGTTTTTT.

The gene calls are TRBV11-2 and TRBJ2-5; D is ambiguous. The CDR3 sequence is 18 residues long. V was trimmed by 5 bases and J by 2 bases, leaving 24 bases between them. Germline V gene lookup returns CDR1 SGHAT and CDR2 FQNNGV. The CDR3 nucleotides read TGTGCCAGCAGCCAATCGCCGAGGCTTGGCGGACCTCAAGAGACCCAGTACTTC. This gives the protein CASSQSPRLGGPQETQYF.

The J gene is TRBJ1-1, the V gene TRBV18, with D tentatively TRBD1 (5 bases). The V gene lost 3 bases and the J gene lost 1 base, with 9 bases spanning the gap. CDR3 length: 14 residues. Per germline, CDR1 KGHSH and CDR2 LQKENI. CDR3 DNA sequence: TGTGCCAGCTCACCGTACGGACAGAACACTGAAGCTTTCTTT. It is translated as CASSPYGQNTEAFF.

The chain carries TRBV10-3 and TRBJ2-7; a possible D gene is TRBD2 (6 bases). Germline V gives CDR1 ENHRY, CDR2 SYGVKD. V lost 8 bases and J 8 bases, leaving 22 bases between the germline ends. The CDR3 loop spans 14 amino acids. This chain's CDR3 is CAIAEGQTSVKQYF. The CDR3 region has the DNA TGTGCCATCGCGGAGGGCCAGACTAGTGTCAAGCAGTACTTC.

About this clone: Other DNA sequences within the sample encode an identical CDR3. The chain uses TRBV27 and TRBJ2-1; D could derive from TRBD1 or TRBD2 (5 bases each). V lost 5 bases and J 7 bases, leaving 18 bases between the germline ends. Germline V gene sequence: CDR1 MNHEY, CDR2 SMNVEV (reference sequence). This CDR3 is 15 amino acids long. The chain's CDR3 is CASSPLGTVDNEQFF. The CDR3 bases are TGTGCCAGCAGTCCTTTGGGGACGGTGGATAATGAGCAGTTCTTC.

The chain is built from TRBV18 and TRBJ2-1; 11 positions match TRBD2. This CDR3 has 20 amino acids. CDR1 and CDR2 from the germline V gene are KGHSH and LQKENI. V gave up 3 bases and J gave up 7 bases; unmatched junction bases: 20. Here the CDR3 reads CASSPLKTSGTTLSPNEQFF. The CDR3 bases are TGTGCCAGCTCACCTCTAAAGACTAGCGGGACGACCCTGTCCCCTAATGAGCAGTTCTTC.